Listed below are T cell receptor beta chains from one sample, sequenced in a study of human versus mouse CDR3 diversity and MHC coevolution. The data were produced by immunoSEQ multiplex PCR, yet TCRdb's version contains in-frame clones alone and is incomplete. The sample includes roughly 81,000 clones, about 94% of them seen just once. The specimen was naive CD4+ T cells from blood. Source of these receptors: a person between 25 and 69 years old in good health. Each CDR3 is given with its conserved first and last residue. Fields, in order: V gene, J gene, clone size, D gene, CDR3 DNA, CDR3 protein. A D gene is named only where the DNA matches it firmly. Clone size appears in some rows only: once, few, many, or a class for an expanded clone.

v_call: TRBV6-1; j_call: TRBJ2-3; clone_size: -; d_call: TRBD2; cdr3_nt: TGTGCCACCAGGAGCGGGAGGGCCGGAGATACGCAGTATTTT; cdr3_aa: CATRSGRAGDTQYF
v_call: TRBV5-1; j_call: TRBJ2-1; clone_size: -; d_call: -; cdr3_nt: TGCGCCAGCAGCTTTGGGAGGTCGGACAATGAGCAGTTCTTC; cdr3_aa: CASSFGRSDNEQFF
v_call: TRBV28; j_call: TRBJ2-1; clone_size: -; d_call: TRBD2; cdr3_nt: TGTGCCAGCCAGGGGGCTAGCGGGAGTAATGAGCAGTTCTTC; cdr3_aa: CASQGASGSNEQFF
v_call: TRBV7-7; j_call: TRBJ2-6; clone_size: -; d_call: TRBD2; cdr3_nt: TGTGCCACCTCGGGGGGGGAGGGCTTGGTCTCTGGGGCCAACGTCCTGACTTTC; cdr3_aa: CATSGGEGLVSGANVLTF
v_call: TRBV5-1; j_call: TRBJ1-2; clone_size: -; d_call: -; cdr3_nt: TGCGCCAGCAGCCCACCGGGGGACCCTCCTTCGCGCACCTTC; cdr3_aa: CASSPPGDPPSRTF
v_call: TRBV28; j_call: TRBJ2-1; clone_size: -; d_call: -; cdr3_nt: TGTGCCAGCAGTTTACGTGCGGGACGCAACAATGAGCAGTTCTTC; cdr3_aa: CASSLRAGRNNEQFF
v_call: TRBV6-5; j_call: TRBJ1-2; clone_size: -; d_call: -; cdr3_nt: TGTGTCACGACGCGGGGGCAGAACTATGGCTACACCTTC; cdr3_aa: CVTTRGQNYGYTF
v_call: TRBV6-5; j_call: TRBJ1-5; clone_size: -; d_call: -; cdr3_nt: TGTGCCAGCAGTTACGGCCAAAATCAGCCCCAGCATTTT; cdr3_aa: CASSYGQNQPQHF
v_call: TRBV28; j_call: TRBJ2-3; clone_size: once; d_call: -; cdr3_nt: TGTGCCAGCAGTGGACTTAGCACAGATACGCAGTATTTT; cdr3_aa: CASSGLSTDTQYF
v_call: TRBV7-3; j_call: TRBJ2-5; clone_size: -; d_call: -; cdr3_nt: TGTGCCAGCAGCTCGCAGGGGAGCCAAGAGACCCAGTACTTC; cdr3_aa: CASSSQGSQETQYF
v_call: TRBV7-2; j_call: TRBJ1-4; clone_size: -; d_call: -; cdr3_nt: TGTGCCAGCAGCCGAGACAGAACAACTAATGAAAAACTGTTTTTT; cdr3_aa: CASSRDRTTNEKLFF
v_call: TRBV30; j_call: TRBJ2-7; clone_size: -; d_call: TRBD1; cdr3_nt: TGTGCCTGGAGTGTGGCCAGGGGGCGAGGCGAGCAGTACTTC; cdr3_aa: CAWSVARGRGEQYF
v_call: TRBV29-1; j_call: TRBJ2-1; clone_size: -; d_call: -; cdr3_nt: TGCAGCATTTCAGGGGAACCAGCGTTCAATGAGCAGTTCTTC; cdr3_aa: CSISGEPAFNEQFF
v_call: TRBV19; j_call: TRBJ2-7; clone_size: -; d_call: TRBD2; cdr3_nt: TGTGCCAGTACCAAAGGACTAGCGGGGGCGAACTCCTACGAGCAGTACTTC; cdr3_aa: CASTKGLAGANSYEQYF
v_call: TRBV28; j_call: TRBJ1-2; clone_size: -; d_call: -; cdr3_nt: TGTGCCAGCAGTTCGTACAGGGCCCTTGGCTACACCTTC; cdr3_aa: CASSSYRALGYTF
v_call: TRBV7-8; j_call: TRBJ1-5; clone_size: -; d_call: -; cdr3_nt: TGTGCCAGCAGCTTATCCGGGGGCAATCAGCCCCAGCATTTT; cdr3_aa: CASSLSGGNQPQHF
v_call: TRBV5-1; j_call: TRBJ2-5; clone_size: -; d_call: -; cdr3_nt: TGCGCCAGCATGTCTGAAGAGACCCAGTACTTC; cdr3_aa: CASMSEETQYF
v_call: TRBV6-5; j_call: TRBJ1-6; clone_size: -; d_call: -; cdr3_nt: TGTGCCAGCAGTTACAATGCAGCGACGACCGATTCACCCCTCCACTTT; cdr3_aa: CASSYNAATTDSPLHF
v_call: TRBV19; j_call: TRBJ1-2; clone_size: few; d_call: -; cdr3_nt: TGTGCCAGTAGTATAGTAACAGGGAAACTGGGCTACACCTTC; cdr3_aa: CASSIVTGKLGYTF
v_call: TRBV6-5; j_call: TRBJ2-7; clone_size: -; d_call: -; cdr3_nt: TGTGCCAGCAGGACCTCGGGTCCTCCCTACGAGCAGTACTTC; cdr3_aa: CASRTSGPPYEQYF
v_call: TRBV5-4; j_call: TRBJ2-7; clone_size: -; d_call: TRBD2; cdr3_nt: TGTGCCAGCAGCACCGGGACTAGCGCTTATGACGAGCAGTACTTC; cdr3_aa: CASSTGTSAYDEQYF
v_call: TRBV7-2; j_call: TRBJ2-1; clone_size: -; d_call: TRBD2; cdr3_nt: TGTGCCAGCAGCTTCGGGACTAGCGGCTACAATGAGCAGTTCTTC; cdr3_aa: CASSFGTSGYNEQFF
v_call: TRBV7-2; j_call: TRBJ2-1; clone_size: -; d_call: TRBD1; cdr3_nt: TGTGCCAGCAGCCCAAGACAGGGCGCCTACAATGAGCAGTTCTTC; cdr3_aa: CASSPRQGAYNEQFF
v_call: TRBV5-1; j_call: TRBJ2-2; clone_size: -; d_call: -; cdr3_nt: TGCGCCAGCAGCTTGGGAATAGCGGAGGGTACCGCGAACACCGGGGAGCTGTTTTTT; cdr3_aa: CASSLGIAEGTANTGELFF
v_call: TRBV4-2; j_call: TRBJ2-7; clone_size: once; d_call: -; cdr3_nt: TGTGCCAACAGCCAAGACGGAGCAGCCTACGAGCAGTACTTC; cdr3_aa: CANSQDGAAYEQYF
v_call: TRBV5-1; j_call: TRBJ2-6; clone_size: -; d_call: -; cdr3_nt: TGCGCCAGCAGCTACCAGGGAATCGGGGCCAACGTCCTGACTTTC; cdr3_aa: CASSYQGIGANVLTF
v_call: TRBV5-1; j_call: TRBJ2-7; clone_size: -; d_call: -; cdr3_nt: TGCGCCAGCAGCCGCGGGACCGTTACCTACGAGCAGTACTTC; cdr3_aa: CASSRGTVTYEQYF
v_call: TRBV14; j_call: TRBJ2-3; clone_size: -; d_call: TRBD1; cdr3_nt: TGTGCCAGCAGCAGGGACAGGGTTACAGATACGCAGTATTTT; cdr3_aa: CASSRDRVTDTQYF
v_call: TRBV2; j_call: TRBJ2-5; clone_size: -; d_call: -; cdr3_nt: TGTGCCAGCAGCGTTCAGGGGTCCCAAGAGACCCAGTACTTC; cdr3_aa: CASSVQGSQETQYF
v_call: TRBV7-2; j_call: TRBJ1-1; clone_size: -; d_call: TRBD1; cdr3_nt: TGTGCCAGCAGCGCTAACAGGGGCGATAACACTGAAGCTTTCTTT; cdr3_aa: CASSANRGDNTEAFF
v_call: TRBV19; j_call: TRBJ2-1; clone_size: -; d_call: -; cdr3_nt: TGTGCCACCGCCTTAAGCCTAAGCTCCTACAATGAGCAGTTCTTC; cdr3_aa: CATALSLSSYNEQFF
v_call: TRBV7-3; j_call: TRBJ1-6; clone_size: -; d_call: -; cdr3_nt: TGTGCCAGCAGCTTAGACCCCAGGTTACCCCTCCACTTT; cdr3_aa: CASSLDPRLPLHF
v_call: TRBV2; j_call: TRBJ2-7; clone_size: -; d_call: -; cdr3_nt: TGTGCCAGCAGGAATAGGGGATCTTCCTACGAGCAGTACTTC; cdr3_aa: CASRNRGSSYEQYF
v_call: TRBV18; j_call: TRBJ1-4; clone_size: -; d_call: -; cdr3_nt: TGTGCCAGCTCACCAGGAGGGGTTAATGAAAAACTGTTTTTT; cdr3_aa: CASSPGGVNEKLFF
v_call: TRBV5-1; j_call: TRBJ2-5; clone_size: -; d_call: TRBD1; cdr3_nt: TGCGCCAGCAGCTTGCAGGACAGGGTGGAGACCCAGTACTTC; cdr3_aa: CASSLQDRVETQYF
v_call: TRBV9; j_call: TRBJ2-1; clone_size: once; d_call: TRBD1; cdr3_nt: TGTGCCAGCAGCGTAGCTACACTGGGGACAGGGAACAATGAGCAGTTCTTC; cdr3_aa: CASSVATLGTGNNEQFF
v_call: TRBV11-3; j_call: TRBJ2-1; clone_size: -; d_call: TRBD1; cdr3_nt: TGTGCCAGCAGTTTTGGGGGACAGGGTGGCAATGAGCAGTTCTTC; cdr3_aa: CASSFGGQGGNEQFF
v_call: TRBV6-6; j_call: TRBJ2-7; clone_size: -; d_call: TRBD1; cdr3_nt: TGTGCCAGCAGTCAATCGACAGGGGTCCCCTACGAGCAGTACTTC; cdr3_aa: CASSQSTGVPYEQYF
v_call: TRBV18; j_call: TRBJ2-7; clone_size: -; d_call: TRBD1; cdr3_nt: TGTGCCAGCTCACCGGACAGGGCTTTTTCCTACGAGCAGTACTTC; cdr3_aa: CASSPDRAFSYEQYF
v_call: TRBV18; j_call: TRBJ2-7; clone_size: once; d_call: TRBD2; cdr3_nt: TGTGCCAGCTCACGCCAGGGAGGGGAGGGCTACGAGCAGTACTTC; cdr3_aa: CASSRQGGEGYEQYF
v_call: TRBV9; j_call: TRBJ2-5; clone_size: -; d_call: TRBD1; cdr3_nt: TGTGCCAGCAGCGTAGAGGGACAGGGGGCTTGGGAGACCCAGTACTTC; cdr3_aa: CASSVEGQGAWETQYF
v_call: TRBV5-4; j_call: TRBJ2-3; clone_size: -; d_call: TRBD2; cdr3_nt: TGTGCCAGCAGCTCTAAGCGGGAGGGCCTCTATACGCAGTATTTT; cdr3_aa: CASSSKREGLYTQYF
v_call: TRBV11-2; j_call: TRBJ2-7; clone_size: -; d_call: -; cdr3_nt: TGTGCCAGCAGCTCCCAGACCCTAGCGCACTACGAGCAGTACTTC; cdr3_aa: CASSSQTLAHYEQYF
v_call: TRBV7-8; j_call: TRBJ1-4; clone_size: -; d_call: -; cdr3_nt: TGTGCCAGCAGCTCCGTCGCCAGGGTGGGTGAAAAACTGTTTTTT; cdr3_aa: CASSSVARVGEKLFF
v_call: TRBV5-8; j_call: TRBJ1-2; clone_size: -; d_call: TRBD1; cdr3_nt: TGTGCCAGCACCCTAGTAGGGGGCGGCTACACCTTC; cdr3_aa: CASTLVGGGYTF
v_call: TRBV5-1; j_call: TRBJ2-1; clone_size: -; d_call: TRBD2; cdr3_nt: TGCGCCAGCAGGATGCCGGGACTAGCGGGAGGGAATGAGCAGTTCTTC; cdr3_aa: CASRMPGLAGGNEQFF
v_call: TRBV7-3; j_call: TRBJ1-1; clone_size: -; d_call: -; cdr3_nt: TGTGCCAGCAGCTTGTTGGGGGCAGCTCACACTGAAGCTTTCTTT; cdr3_aa: CASSLLGAAHTEAFF